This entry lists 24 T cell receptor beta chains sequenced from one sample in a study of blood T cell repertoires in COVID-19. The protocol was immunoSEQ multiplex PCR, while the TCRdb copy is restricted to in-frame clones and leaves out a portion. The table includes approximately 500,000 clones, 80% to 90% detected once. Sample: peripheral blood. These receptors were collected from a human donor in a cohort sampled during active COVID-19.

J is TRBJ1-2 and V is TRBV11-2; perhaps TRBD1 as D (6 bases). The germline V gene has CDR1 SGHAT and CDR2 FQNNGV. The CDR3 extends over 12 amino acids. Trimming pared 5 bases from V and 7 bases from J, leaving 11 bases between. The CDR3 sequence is CASSAGQFGYTF. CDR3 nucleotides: TGTGCCAGCAGCGCTGGACAGTTTGGCTACACCTTC.

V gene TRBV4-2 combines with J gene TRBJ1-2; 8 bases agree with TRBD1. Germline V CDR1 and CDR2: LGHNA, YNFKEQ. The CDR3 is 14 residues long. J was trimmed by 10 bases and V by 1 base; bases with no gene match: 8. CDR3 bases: TGTGCCAGCAGCCAAGTGCGGGCAGGGGGCGACTACACCTTC. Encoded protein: CASSQVRAGGDYTF.

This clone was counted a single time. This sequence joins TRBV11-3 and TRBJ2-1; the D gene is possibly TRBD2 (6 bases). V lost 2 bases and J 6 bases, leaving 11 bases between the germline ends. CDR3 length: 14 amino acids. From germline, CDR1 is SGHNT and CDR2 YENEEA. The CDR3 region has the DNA TGTGCCAGCAGCTTATATCCCGGGGGCAATGAGCAGTTCTTC. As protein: CASSLYPGGNEQFF. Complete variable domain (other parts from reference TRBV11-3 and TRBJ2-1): EAGVVQSPRYKIIEKKQPVAFWCNPISGHNTLYWYLQNLGQGPELLIRYENEEAVDDSQLPKDRFSAERLKGVDSTLKIQPAELGDSAVYLCASSLYPGGNEQFFGPGTRLTVL.

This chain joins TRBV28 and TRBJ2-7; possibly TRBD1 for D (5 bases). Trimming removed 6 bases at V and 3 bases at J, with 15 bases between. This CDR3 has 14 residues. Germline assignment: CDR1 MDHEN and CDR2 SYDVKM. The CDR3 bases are TGTGCCAGCAGCTGGCCAGGGCGAGACTACGAGCAGTACTTC. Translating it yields CASSWPGRDYEQYF.

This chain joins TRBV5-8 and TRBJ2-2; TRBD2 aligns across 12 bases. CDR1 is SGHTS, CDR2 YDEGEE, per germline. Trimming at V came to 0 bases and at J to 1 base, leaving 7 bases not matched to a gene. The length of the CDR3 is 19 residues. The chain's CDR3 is CASSLGALAGGQNTGELFF. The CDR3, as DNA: TGTGCCAGCAGCTTGGGGGCCCTAGCGGGAGGGCAGAACACCGGGGAGCTGTTTTTT.

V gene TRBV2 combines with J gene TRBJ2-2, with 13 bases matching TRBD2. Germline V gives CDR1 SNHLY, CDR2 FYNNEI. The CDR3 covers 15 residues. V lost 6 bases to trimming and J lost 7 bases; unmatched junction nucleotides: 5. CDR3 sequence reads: CASRLAGGPVGELFF. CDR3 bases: TGTGCCAGCAGACTAGCGGGAGGGCCGGTCGGGGAGCTGTTTTTT.

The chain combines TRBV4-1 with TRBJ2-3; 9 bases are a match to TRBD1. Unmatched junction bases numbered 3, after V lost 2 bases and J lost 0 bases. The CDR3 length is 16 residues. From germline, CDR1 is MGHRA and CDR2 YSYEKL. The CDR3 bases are TGCGCCAGCAGCCAAACCGGGACAGGGAGCACAGATACGCAGTATTTT. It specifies CASSQTGTGSTDTQYF.

The CDR3 is CASSPPGFQETQYF. In nucleotides, the CDR3 is TGTGCCAGCTCACCACCCGGTTTCCAAGAGACCCAGTACTTC. The rearrangement links TRBV18 to TRBJ2-5; D is undetermined. Trimming cost V 0 bases and J 1 base, with 6 bases left between them. The CDR3 spans 14 residues. In germline, CDR1 is KGHSH, CDR2 LQKENI.

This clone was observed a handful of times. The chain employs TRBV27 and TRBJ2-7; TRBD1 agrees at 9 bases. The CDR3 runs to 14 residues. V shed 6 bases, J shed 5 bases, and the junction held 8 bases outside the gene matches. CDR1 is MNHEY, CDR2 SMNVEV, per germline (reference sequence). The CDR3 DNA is TGTGCCAGCAGCATCGGGACAGGGTCCAACGAGCAGTACTTC. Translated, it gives CASSIGTGSNEQYF.

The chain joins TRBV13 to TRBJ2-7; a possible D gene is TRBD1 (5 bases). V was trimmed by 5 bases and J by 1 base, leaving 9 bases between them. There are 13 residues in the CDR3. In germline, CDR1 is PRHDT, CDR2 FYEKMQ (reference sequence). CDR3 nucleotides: TGTGCCAGCAGCCTCGACAGATCCTACGAGCAGTACTTC. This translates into CASSLDRSYEQYF.

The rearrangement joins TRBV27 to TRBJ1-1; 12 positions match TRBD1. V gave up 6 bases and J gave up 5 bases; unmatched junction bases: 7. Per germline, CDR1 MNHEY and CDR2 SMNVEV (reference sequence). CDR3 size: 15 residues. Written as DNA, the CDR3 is TGTGCCAGCAGCGCCCGGGACAGGGGGCTAACTGAAGCTTTCTTT. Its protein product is CASSARDRGLTEAFF.

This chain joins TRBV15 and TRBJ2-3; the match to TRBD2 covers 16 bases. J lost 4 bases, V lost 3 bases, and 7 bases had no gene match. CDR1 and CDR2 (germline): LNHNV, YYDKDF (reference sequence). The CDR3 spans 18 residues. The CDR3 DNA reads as TGTGCCACCAGCAGCTGGGGACTAGCGGGAGGGGAGGCAGATACGCAGTATTTT. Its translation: CATSSWGLAGGEADTQYF.

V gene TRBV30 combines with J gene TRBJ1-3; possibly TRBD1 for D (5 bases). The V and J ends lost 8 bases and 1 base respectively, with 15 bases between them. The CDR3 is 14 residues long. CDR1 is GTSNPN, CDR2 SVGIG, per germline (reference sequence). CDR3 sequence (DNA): TGTGCCGCCGGCCTGGGGGGATCTGGAAACACCATATATTTT. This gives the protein CAAGLGGSGNTIYF.

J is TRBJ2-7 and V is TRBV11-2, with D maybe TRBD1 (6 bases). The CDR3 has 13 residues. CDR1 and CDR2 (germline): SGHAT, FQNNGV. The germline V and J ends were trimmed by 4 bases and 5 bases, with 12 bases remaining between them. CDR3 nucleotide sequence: TGTGCCAGCAGCTACATACAGGGACACGAGCAGTACTTC. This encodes CASSYIQGHEQYF.

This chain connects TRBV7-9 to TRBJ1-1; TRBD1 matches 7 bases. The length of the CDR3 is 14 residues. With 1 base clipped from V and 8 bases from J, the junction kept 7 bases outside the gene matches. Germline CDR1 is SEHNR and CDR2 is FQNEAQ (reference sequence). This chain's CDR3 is CASSLVRDSSEAFF. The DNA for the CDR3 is TGTGCCAGCAGCTTAGTGCGGGACAGCTCCGAAGCTTTCTTT.

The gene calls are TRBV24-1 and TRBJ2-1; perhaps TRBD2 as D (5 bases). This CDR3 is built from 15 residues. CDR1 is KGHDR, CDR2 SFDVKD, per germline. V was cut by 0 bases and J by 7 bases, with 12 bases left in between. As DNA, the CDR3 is TGTGCCACCAGTGATTTGTGGCCAGGAGGTAATGAGCAGTTCTTC. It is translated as CATSDLWPGGNEQFF.

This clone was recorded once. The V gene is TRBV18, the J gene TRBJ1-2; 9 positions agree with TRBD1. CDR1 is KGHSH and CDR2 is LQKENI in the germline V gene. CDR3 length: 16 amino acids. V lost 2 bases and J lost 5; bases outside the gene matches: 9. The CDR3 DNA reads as TGTGCCAGCTCACCAGTCATCGAGACAGGGGGTTATGGCTACACCTTC. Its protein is CASSPVIETGGYGYTF.

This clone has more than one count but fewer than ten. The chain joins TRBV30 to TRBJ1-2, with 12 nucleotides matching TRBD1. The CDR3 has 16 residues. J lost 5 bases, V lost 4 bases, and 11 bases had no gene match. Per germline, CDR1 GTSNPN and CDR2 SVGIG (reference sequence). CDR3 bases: TGTGCCTGGACGGAACCGGGACAGGGGGCTTGGTATGGCTACACCTTC. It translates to CAWTEPGQGAWYGYTF. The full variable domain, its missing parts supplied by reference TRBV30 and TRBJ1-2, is SQTIHQWPATLVQPVGSPLSLECTVEGTSNPNLYWYRQAAGRGLQLLFYSVGIGQISSEVPQNLSASRPQDRQFILSSKKLLLSDSGFYLCAWTEPGQGAWYGYTFGSGTRLTVV.

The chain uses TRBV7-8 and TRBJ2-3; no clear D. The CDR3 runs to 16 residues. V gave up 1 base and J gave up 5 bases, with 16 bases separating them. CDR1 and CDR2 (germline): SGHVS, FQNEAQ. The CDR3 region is CASSLGNLLTGDTQYF. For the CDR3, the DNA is TGTGCCAGCAGCTTAGGGAATTTACTAACTGGAGATACGCAGTATTTT.

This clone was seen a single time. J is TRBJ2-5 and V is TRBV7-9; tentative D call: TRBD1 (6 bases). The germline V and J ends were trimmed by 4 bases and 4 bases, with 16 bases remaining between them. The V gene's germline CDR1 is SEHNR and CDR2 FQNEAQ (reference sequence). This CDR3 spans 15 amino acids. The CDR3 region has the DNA TGTGCCAGCAGCTGGATGGCGACACAGGGAGAGACCCAGTACTTC. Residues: CASSWMATQGETQYF.

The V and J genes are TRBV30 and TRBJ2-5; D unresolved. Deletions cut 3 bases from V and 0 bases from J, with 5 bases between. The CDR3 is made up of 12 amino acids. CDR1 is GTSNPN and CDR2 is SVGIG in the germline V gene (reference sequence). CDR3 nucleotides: TGTGCCTGGAGCTCAGACCAAGAGACCCAGTACTTC. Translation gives CAWSSDQETQYF.

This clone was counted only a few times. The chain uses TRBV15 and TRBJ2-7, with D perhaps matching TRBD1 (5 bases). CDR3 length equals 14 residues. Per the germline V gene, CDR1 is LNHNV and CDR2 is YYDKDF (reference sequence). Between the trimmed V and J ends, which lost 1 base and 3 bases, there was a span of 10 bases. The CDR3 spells CATSRAVRGYEQYF. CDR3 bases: TGTGCCACCAGCAGAGCAGTAAGGGGCTACGAGCAGTACTTC.

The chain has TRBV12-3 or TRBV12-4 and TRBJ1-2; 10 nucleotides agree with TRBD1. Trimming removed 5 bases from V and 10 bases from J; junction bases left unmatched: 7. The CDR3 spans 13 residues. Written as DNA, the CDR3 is TGTGCCAGCAGTAGGGGACAGGGGTTTGTCTACACCTTC. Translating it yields CASSRGQGFVYTF.

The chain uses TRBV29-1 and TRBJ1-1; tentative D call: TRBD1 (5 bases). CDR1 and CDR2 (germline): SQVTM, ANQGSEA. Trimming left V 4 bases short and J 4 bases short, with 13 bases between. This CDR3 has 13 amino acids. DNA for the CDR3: TGCAGCGTTGCGGGGGGGATCGCCACTGAAGCTTTCTTT. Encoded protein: CSVAGGIATEAFF.